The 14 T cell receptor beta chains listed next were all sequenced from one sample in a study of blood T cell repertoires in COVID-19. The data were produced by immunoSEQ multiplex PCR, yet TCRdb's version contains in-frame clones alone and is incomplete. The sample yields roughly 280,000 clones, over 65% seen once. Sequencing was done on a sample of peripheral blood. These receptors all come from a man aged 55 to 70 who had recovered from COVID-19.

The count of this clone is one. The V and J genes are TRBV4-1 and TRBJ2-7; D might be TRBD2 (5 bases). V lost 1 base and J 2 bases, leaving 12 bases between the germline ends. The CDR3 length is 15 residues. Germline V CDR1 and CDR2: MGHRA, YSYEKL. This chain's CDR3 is CASSQVGRGTYEQYF. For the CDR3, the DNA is TGCGCCAGCAGCCAAGTGGGGAGAGGAACCTACGAGCAGTACTTC.

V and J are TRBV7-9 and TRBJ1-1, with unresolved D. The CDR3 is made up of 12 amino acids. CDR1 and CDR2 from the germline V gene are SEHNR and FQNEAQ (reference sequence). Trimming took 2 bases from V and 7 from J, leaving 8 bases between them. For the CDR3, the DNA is TGTGCCAGCAGCTTATCTCAGAATGAAGCTTTCTTT. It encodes CASSLSQNEAFF.

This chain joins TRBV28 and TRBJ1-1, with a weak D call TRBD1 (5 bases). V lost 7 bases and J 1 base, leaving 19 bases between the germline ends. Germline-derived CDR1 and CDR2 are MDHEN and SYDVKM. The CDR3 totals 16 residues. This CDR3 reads CASTPARGIRNTEAFF. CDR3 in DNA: TGTGCCAGCACTCCAGCCCGGGGGATAAGGAACACTGAAGCTTTCTTT.

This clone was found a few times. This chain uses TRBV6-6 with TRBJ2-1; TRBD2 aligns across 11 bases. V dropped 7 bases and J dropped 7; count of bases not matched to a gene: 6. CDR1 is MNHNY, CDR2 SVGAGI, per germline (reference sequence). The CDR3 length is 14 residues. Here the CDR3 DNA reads TGTGCCAGCACTACTAGCGGGAGTAGGAATGAGCAGTTCTTC. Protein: CASTTSGSRNEQFF.

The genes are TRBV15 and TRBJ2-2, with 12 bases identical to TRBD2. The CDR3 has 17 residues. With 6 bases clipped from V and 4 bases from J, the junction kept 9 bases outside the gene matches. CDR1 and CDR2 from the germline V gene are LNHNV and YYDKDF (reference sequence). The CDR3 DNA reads TGTGCCACCAGGATAACCGGGACTAGCGGGCTCACCGGGGAGCTGTTTTTT. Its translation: CATRITGTSGLTGELFF.

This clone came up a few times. In DNA, the CDR3 is TGCGCCAGCAGCTTGAAAGGGCTTAGACAGCTACACAATGAGCAGTTCTTC. As protein: CASSLKGLRQLHNEQFF. The chain links TRBV5-1 to TRBJ2-1, with D possibly being TRBD1 (5 bases). V dropped 1 base and J dropped 5 bases, with 19 bases sitting between them. The CDR3 totals 17 residues. Per germline, CDR1 SGHRS and CDR2 YFSETQ.

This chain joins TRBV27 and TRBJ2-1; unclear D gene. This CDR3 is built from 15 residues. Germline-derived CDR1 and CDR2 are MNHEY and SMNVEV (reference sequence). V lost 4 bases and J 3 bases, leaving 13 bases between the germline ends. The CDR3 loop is CASSYLPFLYNEQFF. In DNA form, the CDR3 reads TGTGCCAGCAGTTATCTCCCCTTCCTCTACAATGAGCAGTTCTTC.

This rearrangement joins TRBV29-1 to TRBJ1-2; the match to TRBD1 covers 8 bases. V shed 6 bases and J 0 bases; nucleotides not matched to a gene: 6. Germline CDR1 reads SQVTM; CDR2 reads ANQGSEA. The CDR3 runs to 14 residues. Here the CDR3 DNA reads TGCAGCGTCCCCGGACAGGGCGCTAACTATGGCTACACCTTC. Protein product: CSVPGQGANYGYTF.

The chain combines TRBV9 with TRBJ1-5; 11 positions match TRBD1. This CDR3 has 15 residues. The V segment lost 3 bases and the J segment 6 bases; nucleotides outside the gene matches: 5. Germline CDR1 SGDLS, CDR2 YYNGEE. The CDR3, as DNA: TGTGCCAGCAGCGCAGGACAGGGGGCAGGTCAGCCCCAGCATTTT. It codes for CASSAGQGAGQPQHF.

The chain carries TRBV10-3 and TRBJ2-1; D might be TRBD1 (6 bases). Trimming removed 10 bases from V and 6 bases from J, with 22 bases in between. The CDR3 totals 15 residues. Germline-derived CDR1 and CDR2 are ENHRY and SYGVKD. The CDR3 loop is CATGMGAPVSNEQFF. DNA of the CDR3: TGTGCCACCGGCATGGGGGCCCCTGTGAGCAATGAGCAGTTCTTC.

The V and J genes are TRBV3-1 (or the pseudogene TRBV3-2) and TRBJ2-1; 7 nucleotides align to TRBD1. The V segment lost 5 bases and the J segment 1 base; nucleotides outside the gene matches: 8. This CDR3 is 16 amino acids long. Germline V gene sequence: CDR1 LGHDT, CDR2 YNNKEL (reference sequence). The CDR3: CASSSRQGQSYNEQFF. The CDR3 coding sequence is TGTGCCAGCAGCTCCCGACAGGGCCAATCCTACAATGAGCAGTTCTTC.

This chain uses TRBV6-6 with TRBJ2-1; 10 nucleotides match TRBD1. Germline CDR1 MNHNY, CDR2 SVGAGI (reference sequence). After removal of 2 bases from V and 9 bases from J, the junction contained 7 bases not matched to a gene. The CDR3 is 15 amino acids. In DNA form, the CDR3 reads TGTGCCAGCAGTTACCCTGGACAGGGGGGGGGTGAGCAGTTCTTC. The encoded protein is CASSYPGQGGGEQFF.

The CDR3: CASSAPQVPRLYF. The CDR3 DNA reads as TGTGCCAGCAGCGCCCCGCAGGTCCCCAGGCTGTACTTC. The chain couples TRBV9 to TRBJ2-7; no clear D gene. V gave up 3 bases and J gave up 12 bases, with 19 bases separating them. CDR1 is SGDLS and CDR2 is YYNGEE in the germline V gene. This CDR3 comprises 13 residues.

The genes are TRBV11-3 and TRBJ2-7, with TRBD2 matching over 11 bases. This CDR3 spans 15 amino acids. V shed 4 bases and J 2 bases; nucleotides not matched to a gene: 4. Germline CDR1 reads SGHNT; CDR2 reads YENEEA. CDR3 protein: CASSWLAGGPYEQYF. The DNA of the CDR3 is TGTGCCAGCAGCTGGTTAGCGGGAGGGCCCTACGAGCAGTACTTC.